The 20 T cell receptor beta chains in this list originate from one sample, sequenced in a study of T cell repertoires in cytomegalovirus infection. One entry per CDR3 protein results from TCRdb running MiXCR on the reads. This sample yields 200,000 to 300,000 distinct CDR3 sequences, of which about an eighth are seen a single time; around 8.7% belongs to the top ten. Sequencing input: PBMCs. The receptors shown here come from a human donor in good health (CMV status not recorded). Some clones in this sample may be carry-over from other donors' samples.

In its sample, this clonotype was seen many times. The chain recombines TRBV7-2 with TRBJ1-3; D is undetermined. CDR1 and CDR2 (germline): SGHTA, FQGNSA. The CDR3 loop spans 16 amino acids. The V end lost 1 base, the J end lost 2 bases, and 12 bases lay between the germline ends. CDR3 in DNA: TGTGCCAGCAGCTTAGGTGCCGTAAGAACTGGAAACACCATATATTTT. Its protein product is CASSLGAVRTGNTIYF.

This clonotype was found many times. The genes are TRBV4-1 and TRBJ2-1, with D unclear. Germline CDR1 reads MGHRA; CDR2 reads YSYEKL. V was trimmed by 0 bases and J by 2 bases, leaving 11 bases between them. The CDR3 contains 16 residues. CDR3 sequence reads: CASSQETIVAYNEQFF. CDR3 sequence (DNA): TGCGCCAGCAGCCAAGAAACGATCGTCGCCTACAATGAGCAGTTCTTC.

This clonotype appeared many times. The chain has TRBV7-2 and TRBJ1-5; TRBD1 aligns across 8 bases. This CDR3 contains 15 residues. Germline V lookup: CDR1 SGHTA, CDR2 FQGNSA. With V trimmed by 2 bases and J by 3 bases, 3 bases remained unmatched. The CDR3 loop is CASSLSTGANQPQHF. The CDR3 region has the DNA TGTGCCAGCAGCTTATCGACAGGGGCCAATCAGCCCCAGCATTTT.

For this clonotype: Given a much more abundant clone one base away, this may be a read error. The chain links TRBV3-1 to TRBJ1-1, with D unclear. The length of the CDR3 is 17 residues. The germline V gene encodes CDR1 LGHDT and CDR2 YNNKEL (reference sequence). CDR3 region: CVSSPLQGWRFGTEAFF. The CDR3 region has the DNA TGTGTCAGCAGCCCCCTTCAAGGGTGGAGGTTTGGCACTGAAGCTTTCTTT.

This clonotype was recorded at least ten times. This chain uses TRBV29-1 with TRBJ2-1; TRBD2 agrees at 11 bases. The CDR3 extends over 15 amino acids. The germline CDR1 and CDR2 sequences are SQVTM and ANQGSEA. J was trimmed by 4 bases and V by 7 bases; bases with no gene match: 9. The CDR3 region has the DNA TGCAGCGCCCCCTTTACTAGCGGGAGTTACAATGAGCAGTTCTTC. Translated, it gives CSAPFTSGSYNEQFF.

V usage is TRBV28 and J usage is TRBJ1-2; 10 bases fit TRBD1. The V gene end was trimmed by 6 bases and the J gene end by 6 bases; junction bases not matched to a gene: 4. The CDR3 is 13 residues long. Germline values: CDR1 MDHEN, CDR2 SYDVKM. The CDR3 is CASRTGGADGYTF. The CDR3 region has the DNA TGTGCCAGCAGGACAGGGGGCGCGGATGGCTACACCTTC.

This clonotype was counted ten times or more. V is TRBV6-4 and J is TRBJ2-2; D may match TRBD1 or TRBD2 (5 bases each). The CDR3 contains 14 residues. Germline lookup yields CDR1 MRHNA and CDR2 SNTAGT. Trimming removed 4 bases from V and 4 bases from J, with 10 bases in between. CDR3 DNA sequence: TGTGCCAGCAGTGCTGAGGGGACCACCGGGGAGCTGTTTTTT. This gives the protein CASSAEGTTGELFF.

In this sample, this clonotype turned up a few times. The rearrangement uses TRBV12-3 or TRBV12-4 and TRBJ1-2; tentative D call: TRBD1 (5 bases). The germline V and J ends were trimmed by 7 bases and 1 base, with 16 bases remaining between them. The CDR3 length is 15 residues. In DNA, the CDR3 is TGTGCCAGCAAAAACCAGGGACCGAATAACTATGGCTACACCTTC. This encodes CASKNQGPNNYGYTF.

This clonotype was seen ten or more times. The chain recombines TRBV7-2 with TRBJ1-3, with D unresolved. The CDR3 has 15 residues. Germline CDR1 is SGHTA and CDR2 is FQGNSA. V lost 1 base and J 1 base, leaving 8 bases between the germline ends. The CDR3 region has the DNA TGTGCCAGCAGCTTAGTGCCGGGGTCTGGAAACACCATATATTTT. This codes for CASSLVPGSGNTIYF.

This clonotype appeared many times. V usage is TRBV28 and J usage is TRBJ2-7; weak D call: TRBD2 (5 bases). Trimming cost V 5 bases and J 6 bases, with 17 bases left between them. The CDR3 has 14 residues. Germline CDR1 reads MDHEN; CDR2 reads SYDVKM. The CDR3 is CASSIPTSYGEQYF. The CDR3 DNA reads as TGTGCCAGCAGTATCCCCACTAGTTACGGCGAGCAGTACTTC.

The J gene is TRBJ2-1, the V gene TRBV7-8, with D unresolved. CDR3 length: 15 amino acids. CDR1 and CDR2 from the germline V gene are SGHVS and FQNEAQ. Trimming left V 5 bases short and J 1 base short, with 12 bases between. As DNA, the CDR3 is TGTGCCAGCAGCCATATAAGGGTTTCCTACAATGAGCAGTTCTTC. It specifies CASSHIRVSYNEQFF.

There are many counts of this clonotype. The genes are TRBV28 and TRBJ1-1, with 7 positions matching TRBD1. The CDR3 totals 15 residues. Germline lookup yields CDR1 MDHEN and CDR2 SYDVKM. V was clipped by 3 bases and J by 4 bases; unmatched bases: 8. The CDR3 coding sequence is TGTGCCAGCAGTTTCCGCGGTACAGGGGCCACTGAAGCTTTCTTT. It yields the protein CASSFRGTGATEAFF.

This chain links TRBV5-4 with TRBJ2-1, with TRBD2 matching over 8 bases. The germline CDR1 and CDR2 sequences are SGHNT and YYREEE (reference sequence). J was trimmed by 0 bases and V by 3 bases; bases with no gene match: 5. This CDR3 is 16 amino acids long. CDR3 region: CASSSSGRSSYNEQFF. CDR3 in DNA: TGTGCCAGCAGCTCAAGCGGGAGAAGCTCCTACAATGAGCAGTTCTTC.

In its sample, this clonotype was seen a few times. The chain has TRBV20-1 and TRBJ1-5; D ambiguous. Trimming removed 1 base at V and 2 bases at J, with 6 bases between. Germline V gene data show CDR1 as DFQATT and CDR2 as SNEGSKA (reference sequence). The length of the CDR3 is 13 residues. CDR3 in amino acids: CSARGGGNQPQHF. The CDR3 region has the DNA TGCAGTGCTAGAGGCGGGGGCAATCAGCCCCAGCATTTT.

The J gene is TRBJ2-3, the V gene TRBV7-9, with 9 bases aligning to TRBD2. This CDR3 region has 16 residues. CDR1 and CDR2 from the germline V gene are SEHNR and FQNEAQ (reference sequence). The V and J ends lost 1 base and 2 bases, in that order; junction bases with no gene match: 4. CDR3 residues: CASSLDGGRATDTQYF. The CDR3, as DNA: TGTGCCAGCAGCTTAGATGGCGGGAGGGCCACAGATACGCAGTATTTT. Full variable domain (missing parts from reference TRBV7-9 and TRBJ2-3): DTGVSQNPRHKITKRGQNVTFRCDPISEHNRLYWYRQTLGQGPEFLTYFQNEAQLEKSRLLSDRFSAERPKGSFSTLEIQRTEQGDSAMYLCASSLDGGRATDTQYFGPGTRLTVL.

The chain recombines TRBV20-1 with TRBJ1-5; TRBD1 matches at 7 bases. The CDR3 runs 17 residues. Losses at the gene ends were 5 bases for V and 0 bases for J; bases not matched to a gene: 13. CDR1 DFQATT and CDR2 SNEGSKA come from the germline V gene (reference sequence). The CDR3 nucleotides are TGCAGTGCTCCCAACAGGGGATTCGGGGATAGCAATCAGCCCCAGCATTTT. This translates into CSAPNRGFGDSNQPQHF.

This clonotype was observed a few times. For the CDR3, the DNA is TGTGCCAGCAGCTTGGTCCCTAGCGACCTACAAGAGACCCAGTACTTC. Translated: CASSLVPSDLQETQYF. V usage is TRBV5-5 and J usage is TRBJ2-5; the D gene is possibly TRBD2 (6 bases). Per germline, CDR1 SGHKS and CDR2 YYEKEE (reference sequence). This CDR3 spans 16 amino acids. V dropped 0 bases and J dropped 2 bases, with 14 bases sitting between them.

The chain employs TRBV5-4 and TRBJ2-2; D remains unclear. The CDR3 covers 14 residues. Per germline, CDR1 SGHNT and CDR2 YYREEE (reference sequence). The V end was cut by 3 bases, the J end by 9 bases, with 15 bases between. CDR3 DNA: TGTGCCAGCAGCTCCTGGGGTAGCCCAAGGGAGCTGTTTTTT. Its protein is CASSSWGSPRELFF.

This clonotype was detected a few times. V usage is TRBV12-3 or TRBV12-4 and J usage is TRBJ2-1; weak D call: TRBD2 (6 bases). With 2 bases removed from V and 4 bases from J, the gap between germline ends came to 18 bases. The CDR3 spans 17 residues. CDR3: CASSLSVGIGTYNEQFF. The CDR3 nucleotides read TGTGCCAGCAGTTTAAGCGTGGGTATAGGGACTTACAATGAGCAGTTCTTC.

This clonotype showed up just a few times. The chain joins TRBV5-6 to TRBJ1-1; D uncertain. With 6 bases removed from V and 1 base from J, the gap between germline ends came to 19 bases. CDR3 size: 16 residues. CDR1 and CDR2 from the germline V gene are SGHDT and YYEEEE. CDR3 nucleotides: TGTGCCAGCATCCAATCTCTACTGGGAAGGAACACTGAAGCTTTCTTT. Protein product: CASIQSLLGRNTEAFF.